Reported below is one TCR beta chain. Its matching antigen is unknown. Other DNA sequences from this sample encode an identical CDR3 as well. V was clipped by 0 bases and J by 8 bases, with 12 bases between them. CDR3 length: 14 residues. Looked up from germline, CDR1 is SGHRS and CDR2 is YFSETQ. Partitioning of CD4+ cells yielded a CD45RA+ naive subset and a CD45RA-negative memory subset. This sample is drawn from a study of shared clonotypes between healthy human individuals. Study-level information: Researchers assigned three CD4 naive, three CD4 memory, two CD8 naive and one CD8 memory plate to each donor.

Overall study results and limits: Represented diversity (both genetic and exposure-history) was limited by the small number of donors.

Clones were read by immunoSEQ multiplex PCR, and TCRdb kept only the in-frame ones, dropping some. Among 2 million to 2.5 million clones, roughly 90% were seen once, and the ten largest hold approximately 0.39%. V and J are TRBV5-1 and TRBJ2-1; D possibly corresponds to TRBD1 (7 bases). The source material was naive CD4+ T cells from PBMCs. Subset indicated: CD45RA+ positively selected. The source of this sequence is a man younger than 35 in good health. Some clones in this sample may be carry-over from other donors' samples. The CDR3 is CASSLAGGGDEQFF. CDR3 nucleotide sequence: TGCGCCAGCAGCTTGGCAGGGGGAGGCGATGAGCAGTTCTTC.